This TCR beta chain was sequenced during a study of CXCR3-negative and CXCR3-positive naive CD8 T cells. Study-level findings and limits: Freshly isolated PBMCs were used in most assays, given partial CXCR3 loss after freezing.

Researchers prepared the TRB cDNA libraries using 5' RACE with UMI labels. TCRdb reprocessed the 5' RACE reads; each CDR3 protein has one entry and no DNA is given. The data show approximately 20,000 distinct CDR3 sequences, and the top ten clones hold over 15%. On this clonotype itself: The antigen is unknown.

The CDR3 has 13 amino acids. The germline V gene encodes CDR1 SGHDN and CDR2 FVKESK. The genes are TRBV14 and TRBJ2-4; TCRdb outputs TRBD1, but without DNA this stays unchecked. Source material: memory CD8+ T cells from blood. The receptor comes from a human donor in good health. Some clones in this sample may be carry-over from other donors' samples. CDR3 residues: CASSQGQLNIQYF.